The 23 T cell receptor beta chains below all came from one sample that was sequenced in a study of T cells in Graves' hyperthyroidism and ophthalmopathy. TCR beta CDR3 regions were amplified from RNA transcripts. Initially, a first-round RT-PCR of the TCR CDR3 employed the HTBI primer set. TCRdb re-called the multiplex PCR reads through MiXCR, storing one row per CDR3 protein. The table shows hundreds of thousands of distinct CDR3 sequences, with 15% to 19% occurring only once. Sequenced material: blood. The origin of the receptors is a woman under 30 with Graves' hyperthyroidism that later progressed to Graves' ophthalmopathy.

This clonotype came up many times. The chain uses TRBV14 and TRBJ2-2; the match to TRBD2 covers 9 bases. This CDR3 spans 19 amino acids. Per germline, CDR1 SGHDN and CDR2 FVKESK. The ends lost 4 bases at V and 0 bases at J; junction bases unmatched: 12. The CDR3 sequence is CASSLERLAGSSNTGELFF. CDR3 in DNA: TGTGCCAGCAGCCTCGAGCGGCTAGCGGGGTCCTCGAACACCGGGGAGCTGTTTTTT.

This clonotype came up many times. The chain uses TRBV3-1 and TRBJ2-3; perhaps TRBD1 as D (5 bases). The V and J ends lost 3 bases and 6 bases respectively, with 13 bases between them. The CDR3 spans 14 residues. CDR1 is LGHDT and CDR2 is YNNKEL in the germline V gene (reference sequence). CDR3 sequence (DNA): TGTGCCAGCAGCCAGGGAACCCCAGGGGATACGCAGTATTTT. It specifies CASSQGTPGDTQYF.

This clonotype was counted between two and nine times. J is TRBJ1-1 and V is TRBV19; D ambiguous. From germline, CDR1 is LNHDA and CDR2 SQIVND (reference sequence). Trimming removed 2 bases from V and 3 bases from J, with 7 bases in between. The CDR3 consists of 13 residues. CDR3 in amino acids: CASSINGDTEAFF. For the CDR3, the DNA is TGTGCCAGTAGTATAAACGGAGACACTGAAGCTTTCTTT.

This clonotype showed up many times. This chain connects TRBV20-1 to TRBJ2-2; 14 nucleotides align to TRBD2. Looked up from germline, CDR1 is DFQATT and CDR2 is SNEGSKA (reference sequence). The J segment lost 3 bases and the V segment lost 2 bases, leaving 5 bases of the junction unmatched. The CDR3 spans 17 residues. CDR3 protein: CSARPGLAGVYTGELFF. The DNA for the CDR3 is TGCAGTGCTAGACCGGGACTAGCGGGAGTGTACACCGGGGAGCTGTTTTTT.

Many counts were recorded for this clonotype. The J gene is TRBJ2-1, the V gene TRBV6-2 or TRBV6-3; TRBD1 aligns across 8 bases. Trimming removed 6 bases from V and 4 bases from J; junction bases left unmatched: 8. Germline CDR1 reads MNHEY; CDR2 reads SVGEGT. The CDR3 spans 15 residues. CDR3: CASSPRDRTYNEQFF. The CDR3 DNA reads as TGTGCCAGCAGCCCCCGGGACAGGACATACAATGAGCAGTTCTTC.

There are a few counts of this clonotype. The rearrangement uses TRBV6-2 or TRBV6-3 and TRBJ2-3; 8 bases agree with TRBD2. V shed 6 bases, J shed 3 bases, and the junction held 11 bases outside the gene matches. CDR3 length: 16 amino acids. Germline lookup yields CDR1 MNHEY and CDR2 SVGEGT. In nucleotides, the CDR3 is TGTGCCAGCAGCTCCCGCCGAGCGGGAGAGACAGATACGCAGTATTTT. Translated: CASSSRRAGETDTQYF.

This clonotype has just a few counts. The CDR3 loop is CASSPGRGYTEAFF. The CDR3 DNA is TGCGCCAGCAGCCCCGGGCGGGGATACACTGAAGCTTTCTTT. The chain employs TRBV5-1 and TRBJ1-1; D is ambiguous. This CDR3 has 14 residues. The ends were cut back, 4 bases at V and 3 bases at J, with 13 bases in the middle. In germline, CDR1 is SGHRS, CDR2 YFSETQ.

The CDR3 DNA is TGCGCCAGCAGCCAAGATGGGTCAGGGGGGAACACTGAAGCTTTCTTT. Translating gives CASSQDGSGGNTEAFF. The V gene is TRBV4-1, the J gene TRBJ1-1; 7 bases are a match to TRBD1. V lost 0 bases and J lost 1; bases outside the gene matches: 5. CDR3 size: 16 residues. Germline V gives CDR1 MGHRA, CDR2 YSYEKL.

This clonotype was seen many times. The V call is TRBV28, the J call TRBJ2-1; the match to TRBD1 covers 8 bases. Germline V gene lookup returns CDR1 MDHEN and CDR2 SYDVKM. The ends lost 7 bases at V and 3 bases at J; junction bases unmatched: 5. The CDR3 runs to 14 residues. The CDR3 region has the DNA TGTGCCAGCATCGGACAGGGCTTCTACAATGAGCAGTTCTTC. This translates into CASIGQGFYNEQFF.

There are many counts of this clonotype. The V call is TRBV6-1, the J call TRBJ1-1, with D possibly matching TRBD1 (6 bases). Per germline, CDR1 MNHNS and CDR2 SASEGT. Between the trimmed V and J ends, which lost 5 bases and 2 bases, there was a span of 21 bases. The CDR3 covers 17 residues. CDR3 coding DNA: TGTGCCAGCAGTCTACGACCAAACAGGGCAGGTAACACTGAAGCTTTCTTT. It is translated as CASSLRPNRAGNTEAFF.

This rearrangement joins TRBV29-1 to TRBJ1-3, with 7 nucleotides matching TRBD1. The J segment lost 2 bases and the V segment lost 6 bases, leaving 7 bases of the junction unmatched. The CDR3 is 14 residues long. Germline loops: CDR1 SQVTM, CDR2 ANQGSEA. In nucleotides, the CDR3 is TGCAGCGTCCAACAAGGGACAGCTGGAAACACCATATATTTT. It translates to CSVQQGTAGNTIYF. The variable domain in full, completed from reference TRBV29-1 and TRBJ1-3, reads SAVISQKPSRDICQRGTSLTIQCQVDSQVTMMFWYRQQPGQSLTLIATANQGSEATYESGFVIDKFPISRPNLTFSTLTVSNMSPEDSSIYLCSVQQGTAGNTIYFGEGSWLTVV.

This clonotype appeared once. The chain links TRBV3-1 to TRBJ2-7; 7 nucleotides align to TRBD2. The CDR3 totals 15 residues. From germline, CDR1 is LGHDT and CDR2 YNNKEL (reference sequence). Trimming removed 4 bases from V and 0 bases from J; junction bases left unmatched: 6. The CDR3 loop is CASSPLAGASYEQYF. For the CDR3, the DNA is TGTGCCAGCAGCCCCCTTGCGGGAGCCTCCTACGAGCAGTACTTC.

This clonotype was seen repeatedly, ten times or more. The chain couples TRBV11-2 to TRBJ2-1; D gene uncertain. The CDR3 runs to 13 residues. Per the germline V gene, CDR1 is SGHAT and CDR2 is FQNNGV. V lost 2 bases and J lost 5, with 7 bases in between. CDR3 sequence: CASSLNLNNEQFF. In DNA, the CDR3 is TGTGCCAGCAGCTTAAACCTAAACAATGAGCAGTTCTTC.

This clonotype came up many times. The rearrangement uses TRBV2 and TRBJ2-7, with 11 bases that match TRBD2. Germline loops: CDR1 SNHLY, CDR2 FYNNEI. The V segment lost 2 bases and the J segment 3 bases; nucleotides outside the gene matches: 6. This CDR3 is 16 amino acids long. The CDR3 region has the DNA TGTGCCAGCAGTGAATCATATACTAGCGGGGGCTACGAGCAGTACTTC. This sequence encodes CASSESYTSGGYEQYF. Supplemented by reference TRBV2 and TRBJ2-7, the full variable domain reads EPEVTQTPSHQVTQMGQEVILRCVPISNHLYFYWYRQILGQKVEFLVSFYNNEISEKSEIFDDQFSVERPDGSNFTLKIRSTKLEDSAMYFCASSESYTSGGYEQYFGPGTRLTVT.

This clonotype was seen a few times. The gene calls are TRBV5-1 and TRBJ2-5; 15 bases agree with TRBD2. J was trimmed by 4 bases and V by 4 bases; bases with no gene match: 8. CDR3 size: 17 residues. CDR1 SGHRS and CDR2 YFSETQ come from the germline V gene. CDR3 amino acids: CASSLKGLAGGIETQYF. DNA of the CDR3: TGCGCCAGCAGCCTTAAGGGACTAGCGGGAGGAATAGAGACCCAGTACTTC.

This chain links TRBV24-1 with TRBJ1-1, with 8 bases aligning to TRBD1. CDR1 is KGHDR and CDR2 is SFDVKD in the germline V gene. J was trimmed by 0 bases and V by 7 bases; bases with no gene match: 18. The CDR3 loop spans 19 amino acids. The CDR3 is CATRLKSPGQAPMNTEAFF. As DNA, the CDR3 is TGTGCCACCAGACTAAAGTCGCCGGGACAGGCTCCCATGAACACTGAAGCTTTCTTT.

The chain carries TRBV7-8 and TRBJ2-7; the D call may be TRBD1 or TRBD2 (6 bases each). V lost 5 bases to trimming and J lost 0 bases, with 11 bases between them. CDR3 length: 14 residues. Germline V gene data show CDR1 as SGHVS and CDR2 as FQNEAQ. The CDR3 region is CASSLRGDSYEQYF. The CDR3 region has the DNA TGTGCCAGCAGCCTAAGGGGGGACTCCTACGAGCAGTACTTC.

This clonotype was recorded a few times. The CDR3, as DNA: TGCAGTGCTAGAGATCCGGGGAGGGATGAGCAGTTCTTC. It is translated as CSARDPGRDEQFF. The chain couples TRBV20-1 to TRBJ2-1; 7 bases are a match to TRBD2. The CDR3 is 13 residues long. Germline-derived CDR1 and CDR2 are DFQATT and SNEGSKA (reference sequence). V trimming: 0 bases; J trimming: 8 bases; junction bases outside the gene matches: 4.

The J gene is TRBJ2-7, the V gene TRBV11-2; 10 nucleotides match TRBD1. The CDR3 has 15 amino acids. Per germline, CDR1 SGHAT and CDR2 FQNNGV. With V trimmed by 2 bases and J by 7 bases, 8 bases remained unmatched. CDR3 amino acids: CASSLYLRTGGEQYF. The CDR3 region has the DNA TGTGCCAGCAGCTTATACCTCCGGACAGGGGGGGAGCAGTACTTC.

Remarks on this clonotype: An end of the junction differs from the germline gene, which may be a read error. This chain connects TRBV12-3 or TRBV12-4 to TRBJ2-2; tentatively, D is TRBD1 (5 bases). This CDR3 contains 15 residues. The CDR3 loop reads CATSDFGQGTGELFF. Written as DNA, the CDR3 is TGTGCCACCAGTGATTTTGGCCAGGGCACCGGGGAGCTGTTTTTT.

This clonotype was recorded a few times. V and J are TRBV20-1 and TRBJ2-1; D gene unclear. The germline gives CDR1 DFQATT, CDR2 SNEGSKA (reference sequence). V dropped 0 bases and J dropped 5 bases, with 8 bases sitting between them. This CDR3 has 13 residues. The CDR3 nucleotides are TGCAGTGCTAGAGATCCCACAAACAATGAGCAGTTCTTC. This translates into CSARDPTNNEQFF.

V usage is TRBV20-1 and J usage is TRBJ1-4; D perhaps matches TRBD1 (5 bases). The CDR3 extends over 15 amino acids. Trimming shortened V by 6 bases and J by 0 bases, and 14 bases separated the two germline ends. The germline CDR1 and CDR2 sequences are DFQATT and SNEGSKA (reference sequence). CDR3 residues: CSAIPTVSTNEKLFF. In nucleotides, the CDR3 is TGCAGTGCCATCCCGACAGTTTCAACTAATGAAAAACTGTTTTTT.

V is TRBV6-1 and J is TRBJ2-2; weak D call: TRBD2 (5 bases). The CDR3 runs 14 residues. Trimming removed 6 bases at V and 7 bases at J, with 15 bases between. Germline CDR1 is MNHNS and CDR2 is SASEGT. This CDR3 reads CASSRGRYSGELFF. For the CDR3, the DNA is TGTGCCAGCAGCCGAGGGCGTTACAGCGGGGAGCTGTTTTTT.